This T cell receptor (beta chain) was recovered during a study of beta chain features in type 1 diabetes. TCRB transcripts that were expressed got sequenced, as all of the isolated RNA had been reverse transcribed. Here immunoSEQ multiplex PCR was the method, and the copy in TCRdb shows in-frame clones only, minus some. The sample lists some 300,000 clones, around 7.8% occurring once. This clone appeared a few times. The CDR3 has 15 residues. Looked up from germline, CDR1 is SGHRS and CDR2 is YFSETQ. The ends were cut back, 9 bases at V and 0 bases at J, with 19 bases in the middle. The source of this sequence is a woman aged 18-35 years in good health. This chain connects TRBV5-1 to TRBJ2-7; possible D gene TRBD2, 5 bases. Sequences were obtained from central memory CD4+ T cells from blood. The CDR3, as DNA: TGCGCCACGTCCGCGAGGGCCGGTAACTCCTACGAGCAGTACTTC. It yields the protein CATSARAGNSYEQYF.